Ten or more counts support the clone carrying this T cell receptor (beta chain). The antigen remains unidentified. Stored at -80 C, 2 million PBMCs were the source of the unsorted libraries. These data come from a study of neurological immune-mediated disorders. A 10-nucleotide random UMI tagged transcripts in template-switch 5'RACE cDNA synthesis. Sequencing runs each generated in excess of 160 million TCR-beta sequences derived from 15-18 subjects. TCRdb re-called the 5' RACE reads through MiXCR, storing one row per CDR3 protein. The sample records around 94,000 distinct CDR3 sequences, roughly 3.5% being singletons. General study points: The study found the most TCR clonal expansion in HTLV-1-associated myelopathy and the least in multiple sclerosis, below healthy controls.

CDR3 length equals 11 residues. With 5 bases removed from V and 11 bases from J, the gap between germline ends came to 12 bases. Germline-derived CDR1 and CDR2 are SNHLY and FYNNEI. The rearrangement uses TRBV2 and TRBJ2-5; the D is unclear. The sample taken for sequencing was PBMCs. This sequence was found in a woman younger than 30 with multiple sclerosis. Written as DNA, the CDR3 is TGTGCCAGCAGTCCTCTCGGTCCTCAGTACTTC. Protein sequence: CASSPLGPQYF.